The 7 T cell receptor beta chains listed next were all sequenced from one sample in a study of cytomegalovirus exposure and HLA in healthy donors. Some clones are missing from TCRdb's copy, which holds only in-frame ones; the method was immunoSEQ multiplex PCR. The sample lists about 260,000 clones, around 91% occurring once. Sequencing was carried out using PBMCs. These receptors all stem from a woman aged 25-40 years in good health and CMV-seronegative.

The chain combines TRBV27 with TRBJ2-1; D gene uncertain. Germline CDR1 is MNHEY and CDR2 is SMNVEV (reference sequence). This CDR3 comprises 12 residues. V gave up 3 bases and J gave up 9 bases, with 9 bases separating them. The CDR3 reads CASSFRSGEQFF. The DNA of the CDR3 is TGTGCCAGCAGTTTCCGGTCGGGTGAGCAGTTCTTC.

As regards this clone: Within the sample, other DNA sequences also encode this same CDR3. The rearrangement uses TRBV5-4 and TRBJ2-7; D uncertain. CDR3 length equals 13 residues. The germline gives CDR1 SGHNT, CDR2 YYREEE (reference sequence). V dropped 0 bases and J dropped 0 bases, with 4 bases sitting between them. The CDR3 spells CASSLESSYEQYF. The CDR3 DNA reads as TGTGCCAGCAGCTTGGAGAGCTCCTACGAGCAGTACTTC.

The genes are TRBV27 and TRBJ2-2; the D is unclear. Germline CDR1 MNHEY, CDR2 SMNVEV (reference sequence). The CDR3 consists of 16 residues. V shed 2 bases and J shed 0 bases, with 10 bases lying between them. The CDR3 sequence is CASSLTSETNTGELFF. DNA for the CDR3: TGTGCCAGCAGTTTAACGTCGGAGACGAACACCGGGGAGCTGTTTTTT.

This chain connects TRBV7-9 to TRBJ2-2, with unresolved D. Looked up from germline, CDR1 is SEHNR and CDR2 is FQNEAQ (reference sequence). V lost 1 base and J 4 bases, leaving 10 bases between the germline ends. The CDR3 runs to 15 residues. Here the CDR3 DNA reads TGTGCCAGCAGCTTAGATCCCGGACCCACCGGGGAGCTGTTTTTT. Translating it yields CASSLDPGPTGELFF.

The chain links TRBV27 to TRBJ2-3; D unresolved. The CDR3 consists of 14 residues. CDR1 is MNHEY and CDR2 is SMNVEV in the germline V gene (reference sequence). Trimming pared 8 bases from V and 2 bases from J, leaving 14 bases between. The CDR3 is CASGRFPNTDTQYF. CDR3 DNA: TGTGCCAGCGGCAGGTTTCCCAACACAGATACGCAGTATTTT.

This chain uses TRBV6-1 with TRBJ1-5; 9 nucleotides align to TRBD1. Trimming removed 0 bases from V and 4 bases from J; junction bases left unmatched: 1. In germline, CDR1 is MNHNS, CDR2 SASEGT. CDR3 length: 15 amino acids. Written as DNA, the CDR3 is TGTGCCAGCAGTGAAGCAGGGACAGGGAATCAGCCCCAGCATTTT. Protein product: CASSEAGTGNQPQHF.

This chain uses TRBV19 with TRBJ1-2; 8 bases are a match to TRBD1. Germline-derived CDR1 and CDR2 are LNHDA and SQIVND (reference sequence). Trimming took 1 base from V and 7 from J; bases not matched to a gene: 8. The CDR3 consists of 15 residues. The CDR3 sequence is CASSIGTGNILGYTF. CDR3 coding DNA: TGTGCCAGTAGTATAGGGACAGGGAATATACTTGGCTACACCTTC.